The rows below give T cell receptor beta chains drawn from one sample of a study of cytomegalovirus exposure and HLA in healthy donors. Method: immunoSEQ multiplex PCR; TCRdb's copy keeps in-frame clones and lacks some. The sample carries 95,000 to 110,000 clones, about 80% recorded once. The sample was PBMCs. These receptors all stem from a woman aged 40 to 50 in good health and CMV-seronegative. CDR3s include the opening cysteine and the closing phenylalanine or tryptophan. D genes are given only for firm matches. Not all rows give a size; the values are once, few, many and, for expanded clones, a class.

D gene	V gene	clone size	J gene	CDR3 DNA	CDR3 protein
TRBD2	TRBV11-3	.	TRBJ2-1	TGTGCCAGCAGCGTCGGGACTAGTCCTGCCAATGAGCAGTTCTTC	CASSVGTSPANEQFF
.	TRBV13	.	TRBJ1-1	TGTGCCAGCAGCTTATCGGTTTCCCGGAACACTGAAGCTTTCTTT	CASSLSVSRNTEAFF
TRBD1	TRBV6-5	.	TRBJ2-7	TGTGCCAGCAGTTTCCGGGACAGGGCCGACGAGCAGTACTTC	CASSFRDRADEQYF
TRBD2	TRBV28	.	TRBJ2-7	TGTGCCAGCAGTTTGGAAACTGTAGCGGGAGGGAAGAACGAGCAGTACTTC	CASSLETVAGGKNEQYF
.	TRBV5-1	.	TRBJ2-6	TGCGCCAGCAGCTTACAGGGTGCTGGGGCCAACGTCCTGACTTTC	CASSLQGAGANVLTF
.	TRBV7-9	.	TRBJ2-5	TGTTCCAGCAGCACCGAGGGGACCCAGTACTTC	CSSSTEGTQYF
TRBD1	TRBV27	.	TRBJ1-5	TGTGCCAGCAGTTTATCTGGGGGACAGCGAGTCAATCAGCCCCAGCATTTT	CASSLSGGQRVNQPQHF
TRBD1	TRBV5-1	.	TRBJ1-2	TGCGCCAGCAGCTTGATGACAGGGAGCGATGGCTACACCTTC	CASSLMTGSDGYTF
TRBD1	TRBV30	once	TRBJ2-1	TGTGCCTGGAATGACAGGGTCTCCTACAATGAGCAGTTCTTC	CAWNDRVSYNEQFF
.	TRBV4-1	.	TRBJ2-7	TGCGCCAGCAGCTACCCGGGCAGGGTCTACGAGCAGTACTTC	CASSYPGRVYEQYF
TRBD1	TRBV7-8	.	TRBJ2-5	TGTGCCAGCAGCCCCGGACAGGGCGCGGAGACCCAGTACTTC	CASSPGQGAETQYF
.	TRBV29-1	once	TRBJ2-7	TGCAGCGTTGAGGGGAGTTCCCCCTACGAGCAGTACTTC	CSVEGSSPYEQYF
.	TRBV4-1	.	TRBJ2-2	TGCGCCAGCAGCAAACGGAGAGCCGGGGAGCTGTTTTTT	CASSKRRAGELFF
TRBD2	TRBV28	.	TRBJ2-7	TGTGCCAGCAGCCTAATGTGGCTAGCGGGTCGCCTTTCCTACGAGCAGTACTTC	CASSLMWLAGRLSYEQYF
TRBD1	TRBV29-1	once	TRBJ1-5	TGCAGCGTAATGACAGGGCGAAGTCAGCCCCAGCATTTT	CSVMTGRSQPQHF
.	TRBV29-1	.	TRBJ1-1	TGCAGCGCCGAAAGGCCATCAGGGTTGAACACTGAAGCTTTCTTT	CSAERPSGLNTEAFF
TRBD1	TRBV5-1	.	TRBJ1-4	TGCGCCAGCAGCTTCGGGACAGGGAATGAAAAACTGTTTTTT	CASSFGTGNEKLFF
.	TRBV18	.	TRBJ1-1	TGTGCCAGCTCAAGCAGGGGCGTGGACACTGAAGCTTTCTTT	CASSSRGVDTEAFF
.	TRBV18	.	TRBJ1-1	TGTGCCAGCTCACAGGGGGTGGACACTGAAGCTTTCTTT	CASSQGVDTEAFF
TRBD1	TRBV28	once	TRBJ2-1	TGTGCCAGCGACCTTAGACAGGGCTACAATGAGCAGTTCTTC	CASDLRQGYNEQFF
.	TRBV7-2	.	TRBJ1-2	TGTGCCAGCAGCTTAAGGGGATATGGCTACACCTTC	CASSLRGYGYTF
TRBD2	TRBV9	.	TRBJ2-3	TGTGCCAGCAGCTCCGGGAGGGGCACAGATACGCAGTATTTT	CASSSGRGTDTQYF
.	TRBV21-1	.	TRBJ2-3	TGTGCCAGCGGCCAAAGACAACAGGGGTCAGATACGCAGTATTTT	CASGQRQQGSDTQYF
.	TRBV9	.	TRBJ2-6	TGTGCCAGCAGCGTAGCTAAAGTCAGGGGAGAGACTGGGGCCAACGTCCTGACTTTC	CASSVAKVRGETGANVLTF
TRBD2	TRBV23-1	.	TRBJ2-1	TGCGCCAGCAGTCAAGAACCGGGACTAGCGGGAGGATTGTCCTACAATGAGCAGTTCTTC	CASSQEPGLAGGLSYNEQFF
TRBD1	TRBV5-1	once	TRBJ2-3	TGCGCCAGCAGCTACGACCCCATAACCCAGGGGGCGCGGGATACGCAGTATTTT	CASSYDPITQGARDTQYF